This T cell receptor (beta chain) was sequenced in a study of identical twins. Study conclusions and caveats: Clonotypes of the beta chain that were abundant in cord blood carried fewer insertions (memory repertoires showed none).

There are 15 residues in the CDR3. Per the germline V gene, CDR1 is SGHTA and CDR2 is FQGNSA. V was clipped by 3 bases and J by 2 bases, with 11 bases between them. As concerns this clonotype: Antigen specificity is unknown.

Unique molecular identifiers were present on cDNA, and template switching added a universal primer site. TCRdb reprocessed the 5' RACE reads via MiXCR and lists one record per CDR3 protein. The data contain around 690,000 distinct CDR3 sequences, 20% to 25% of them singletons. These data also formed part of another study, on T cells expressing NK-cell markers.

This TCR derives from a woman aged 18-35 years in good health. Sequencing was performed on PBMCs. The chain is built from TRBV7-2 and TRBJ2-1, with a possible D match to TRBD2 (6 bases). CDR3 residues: CASSFGAGPYNEQFF. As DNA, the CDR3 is TGTGCCAGCAGCTTTGGGGCGGGACCCTACAATGAGCAGTTCTTC.